By share, the clone carrying this T cell receptor beta chain ranks as medium-sized (0.01 to 0.1%). Its antigen is undetermined. TCRdb fed the 5' RACE reads into MiXCR, producing one record per CDR3 protein. The data hold approximately 19,000 distinct CDR3 sequences, with approximately 6.8% observed a single time. The entry originates in a study of neurological immune-mediated disorders. Regarding the study as a whole: The study found the most TCR clonal expansion in HTLV-1-associated myelopathy and the least in multiple sclerosis, below healthy controls.

The V and J ends lost 5 bases and 8 bases respectively, with 21 bases between them. CDR3 length: 15 residues. Germline CDR1 and CDR2: MNHNY and SVGAGI (reference sequence). Sorted libraries were made with roughly 1 million CD4+ or CD8+ T cells. The chain carries TRBV6-6 and TRBJ1-2, with D possibly matching TRBD1 (5 bases). The sequence was collected from a woman aged 30 to 39 with HTLV-1-associated myelopathy (HAM/TSP). Sequenced sample: CD8+ T cells from blood. The CDR3 DNA follows: TGTGCCAGCAGTCTGGACGGTGGGGGGAGATGGGGCTACACCTTC. Amino acid sequence: CASSLDGGGRWGYTF.